Following are 5 T cell receptor beta chains from one sample sequenced in a study of graft-versus-host responses after intestinal transplantation. The data were produced by immunoSEQ multiplex PCR, yet TCRdb's version contains in-frame clones alone and is incomplete. The table lists 62,000 or so clones, about 87% of them singletons. The specimen comprised PBMCs, sampled 26 days after transplant. These receptors were collected from a human patient who received an intestinal transplant, so some T cells may come from the graft donor.

DNA of the CDR3: TGTGCCAGCAGCACTTTCCTTAGGGCCGGGGATTCACCCCTCCACTTT. It is translated as CASSTFLRAGDSPLHF. This rearrangement joins TRBV7-9 to TRBJ1-6, with D unresolved. The CDR3 contains 16 residues. V lost 5 bases, J lost 8 bases, and 19 bases lay in between. Germline CDR1 reads SEHNR; CDR2 reads FQNEAQ (reference sequence).

The genes are TRBV6-1 and TRBJ1-3; D call uncertain. V was pared by 2 bases and J by 5 bases, with 7 bases between. Germline assignment: CDR1 MNHNS and CDR2 SASEGT. The CDR3 spans 13 residues. The CDR3: CASSETRRNTIYF. The CDR3 nucleotides read TGTGCCAGCAGTGAAACGCGGAGAAACACCATATATTTT.

The rearrangement links TRBV19 to TRBJ2-5; the D gene is possibly TRBD1 (5 bases). This CDR3 is built from 13 residues. V lost 6 bases, J lost 5 bases, and 13 bases lay in between. CDR1 and CDR2 (germline): LNHDA, SQIVND (reference sequence). This CDR3 reads CASSRVPWETQYF. The CDR3 DNA sequence: TGTGCCAGTAGCAGGGTCCCGTGGGAGACCCAGTACTTC.

The chain couples TRBV5-4 to TRBJ2-2, with 8 bases that match TRBD2. The germline V gene encodes CDR1 SGHNT and CDR2 YYREEE (reference sequence). J lost 1 base, V lost 0 bases, and 5 bases had no gene match. The CDR3 is 17 residues long. CDR3 DNA: TGTGCCAGCAGCTTGGGTGGTAGCGGGGTGAACACCGGGGAGCTGTTTTTT. Its protein product is CASSLGGSGVNTGELFF.

This clone was recorded once. The rearrangement joins TRBV28 to TRBJ2-2, with TRBD1 matching over 11 bases. CDR1 and CDR2 from the germline V gene are MDHEN and SYDVKM. The CDR3 contains 15 residues. J gave up 6 bases and V 6 bases, and 6 bases lay outside the gene matches. CDR3 nucleotide sequence: TGTGCCAGCAGCATGGACAGGGGGCGTCCCGGGGAGCTGTTTTTT. Translated: CASSMDRGRPGELFF.